Listed here are 31 T cell receptor beta chains from one sample, sequenced in a study of response to subunit inactivated influenza vaccine. TCRdb re-analysed the RT-PCR reads in MiXCR, keeping a single row per CDR3 protein. The sample consists of around 520,000 distinct CDR3 sequences, roughly 12% of them appearing once. The sample here was PBMCs from blood, taken on the day of vaccination. These receptors came from a man aged 45-65 years who received an inactivated influenza vaccine.

This clonotype was picked up a small number of times. V gene TRBV18 combines with J gene TRBJ2-2; D uncertain. V lost 5 bases, J lost 0 bases, and 10 bases lay in between. Germline V gene lookup returns CDR1 KGHSH and CDR2 LQKENI. The CDR3 totals 15 residues. Here the CDR3 reads CASSTDTANTGELFF. The CDR3 nucleotides are TGTGCCAGCTCAACTGATACAGCGAACACCGGGGAGCTGTTTTTT. The variable domain in full, with the rest retrieved from reference TRBV18 and TRBJ2-2, is NAGVMQNPRHLVRRRGQEARLRCSPMKGHSHVYWYRQLPEEGLKFMVYLQKENIIDESGMPKERFSAEFPKEGPSILRIQQVVRGDSAAYFCASSTDTANTGELFFGEGSRLTVL.

In this sample, this clonotype turned up a few times. The chain employs TRBV5-1 and TRBJ2-7, with 8 positions matching TRBD1. CDR1 SGHRS and CDR2 YFSETQ come from the germline V gene. This CDR3 is 14 amino acids long. The ends lost 2 bases at V and 6 bases at J; junction bases unmatched: 7. The CDR3 sequence: CASSFRTGSGEQYF. As DNA, the CDR3 is TGCGCCAGCAGCTTCAGGACAGGGAGCGGCGAGCAGTACTTC.

The chain carries TRBV5-6 and TRBJ2-1; D is uncertain. The V end lost 8 bases, the J end lost 1 base, and 13 bases lay between the germline ends. Germline CDR1 SGHDT, CDR2 YYEEEE. CDR3 length equals 14 residues. CDR3 loop: CARSPGRSYNEQFF. The CDR3 DNA sequence: TGTGCCAGGAGCCCCGGGCGTTCCTACAATGAGCAGTTCTTC.

This clonotype was detected only a few times. The CDR3 here is CASSYPGLAGGTQSSYNEQFF. CDR3 DNA: TGTGCCAGCAGTTACCCGGGACTAGCGGGAGGAACCCAGAGCTCCTACAATGAGCAGTTCTTC. J is TRBJ2-1 and V is TRBV6-2 or TRBV6-3, with 15 bases fitting TRBD2. Germline values: CDR1 MNHEY, CDR2 SVGEGT. The J segment lost 0 bases and the V segment lost 2 bases, leaving 11 bases of the junction unmatched. The CDR3 contains 21 residues.

The V call is TRBV13, the J call TRBJ1-1, with no clear D. Deletions cut 5 bases from V and 6 bases from J, with 19 bases between. Germline CDR1 and CDR2: PRHDT and FYEKMQ (reference sequence). The CDR3 runs to 15 residues. CDR3 loop: CASSPRRAPGAEAFF. The CDR3 region has the DNA TGTGCCAGCAGCCCGCGTCGGGCCCCAGGCGCTGAAGCTTTCTTT. Using reference TRBV13 and TRBJ1-1 for the parts outside the CDR3, the full variable domain is AAGVIQSPRHLIKEKRETATLKCYPIPRHDTVYWYQQGPGQDPQFLISFYEKMQSDKGSIPDRFSAQQFSDYHSELNMSSLELGDSALYFCASSPRRAPGAEAFFGQGTRLTVV.

The rearrangement links TRBV28 to TRBJ2-2; possible D gene TRBD1, 5 bases. The CDR3 is made up of 17 amino acids. CDR1 MDHEN and CDR2 SYDVKM come from the germline V gene. V lost 1 base and J lost 2, with 14 bases in between. The CDR3 nucleotides are TGTGCCAGCAGTTTATTTCCCGGACGGACAAACACCGGGGAGCTGTTTTTT. This sequence encodes CASSLFPGRTNTGELFF.

The chain has TRBV6-1 and TRBJ2-3, with D possibly being TRBD2 (5 bases). The CDR3 is 14 amino acids. CDR1 is MNHNS, CDR2 SASEGT, per germline. Trimming took 7 bases from V and 0 from J, leaving 11 bases between them. CDR3 amino acids: CASNDRGSTDTQYF. In DNA form, the CDR3 reads TGTGCCAGCAATGATCGGGGTAGCACAGATACGCAGTATTTT.

This clonotype appeared many times. The chain carries TRBV12-3 or TRBV12-4 and TRBJ2-1, with TRBD2 matching over 7 bases. There are 12 residues in the CDR3. Unmatched junction bases numbered 4, after V lost 6 bases and J lost 8 bases. The CDR3 DNA reads TGTGCCAGCAGCTTTGGACTAGATGAGCAGTTCTTC. It encodes CASSFGLDEQFF.

This clonotype was detected only a few times. V and J are TRBV4-1 and TRBJ1-5, with TRBD1 identical over 7 bases. Germline lookup yields CDR1 MGHRA and CDR2 YSYEKL. The CDR3 covers 15 residues. J was trimmed by 2 bases and V by 0 bases; bases with no gene match: 1. The CDR3 DNA sequence: TGCGCCAGCAGCCAAGATGACAGGGGCAATCAGCCCCAGCATTTT. The encoded protein is CASSQDDRGNQPQHF.

This clonotype has a handful of counts. The chain couples TRBV20-1 to TRBJ2-2; 10 bases fit TRBD1. The trim removed 2 bases at V and 3 bases at J, leaving 9 bases unmatched. This CDR3 contains 17 residues. Germline CDR1 DFQATT, CDR2 SNEGSKA (reference sequence). DNA for the CDR3: TGCAGTGCTAGATTATCCGGGACAGGGGTCCACACCGGGGAGCTGTTTTTT. Translated: CSARLSGTGVHTGELFF.

The V gene is TRBV7-9, the J gene TRBJ2-2; D not certain. The CDR3 has 13 amino acids. Germline V gene sequence: CDR1 SEHNR, CDR2 FQNEAQ (reference sequence). Trimming cost V 7 bases and J 7 bases, with 13 bases left between them. CDR3 protein: CASKARHSGELFF. The CDR3 nucleotides are TGTGCCAGCAAGGCCCGTCACAGCGGGGAGCTGTTTTTT.

This clonotype has just a few counts. V and J are TRBV2 and TRBJ2-5, with D unresolved. V shed 7 bases and J shed 5 bases, with 14 bases lying between them. Germline CDR1 SNHLY, CDR2 FYNNEI. The CDR3 loop spans 13 amino acids. The CDR3 nucleotides are TGTGCCAGCACGATGGGCCCGGGTGAGACCCAGTACTTC. Protein product: CASTMGPGETQYF.

About this clonotype: The germline gene is not matched at one end of the junction; a read error may be the cause. The V call is TRBV27, the J call TRBJ2-2; TRBD2 matches 12 bases. The CDR3 runs 15 residues. Germline V gene data show CDR1 as MNHEY and CDR2 as SMNVEV (reference sequence). This CDR3 is CASSRLAGATGELSF. The CDR3 DNA is TGTGCCAGCAGTAGACTAGCGGGGGCTACCGGGGAGCTGTCTTTT.

The chain couples TRBV7-9 to TRBJ2-7; no firm D call. The CDR3 runs 16 residues. Germline V gene lookup returns CDR1 SEHNR and CDR2 FQNEAQ (reference sequence). The ends were cut back, 2 bases at V and 2 bases at J, with 16 bases in the middle. CDR3 protein: CASSLLLVAEPYEQYF. For the CDR3, the DNA is TGTGCCAGCAGCTTATTGTTGGTGGCAGAGCCCTACGAGCAGTACTTC.

The chain uses TRBV12-3 or TRBV12-4 and TRBJ1-5; D gene ambiguous. This CDR3 contains 14 residues. The V gene lost 5 bases and the J gene lost 5 bases, with 13 bases spanning the gap. The CDR3 is CASSRRPRDQPQHF. The CDR3 DNA follows: TGTGCCAGCAGTCGTAGACCAAGGGATCAGCCCCAGCATTTT.

This clonotype was detected many times. The junction shows a germline mismatch at one end, possibly a read error. The J gene is TRBJ1-1, the V gene TRBV5-1; TRBD1 might be the D (6 bases). The CDR3 extends over 14 amino acids. Germline V gene sequence: CDR1 SGHRS, CDR2 YFSETQ. The CDR3 is CASSLGGADTEAFF. CDR3 bases: TGTGCCAGCAGCTTAGGGGGTGCGGACACTGAAGCTTTCTTT.

This clonotype turned up a few times. The V and J genes are TRBV6-6 and TRBJ2-7; D gene ambiguous. Between the trimmed V and J ends, which lost 11 bases and 3 bases, there was a span of 14 bases. CDR3 size: 12 residues. In germline, CDR1 is MNHNY, CDR2 SVGAGI (reference sequence). CDR3 DNA: TGTGCCGCAAGAGAAGTGGACTACGAGCAGTACTTC. This sequence encodes CAAREVDYEQYF.

This clonotype was counted between two and nine times. The chain couples TRBV20-1 to TRBJ1-6; TRBD1 aligns across 8 bases. The germline V gene encodes CDR1 DFQATT and CDR2 SNEGSKA (reference sequence). The V segment lost 2 bases and the J segment 7 bases; nucleotides outside the gene matches: 10. The CDR3 is 16 amino acids. CDR3 sequence: CSARIRDRGGNSPLHF. DNA of the CDR3: TGCAGTGCTAGAATCCGCGACAGGGGAGGGAATTCACCCCTCCACTTT.

Concerning this clonotype: A much larger clone differs from this one at a single base, so this may be a read error. The conserved final phenylalanine or tryptophan is absent from the CDR3, which likely points to a read error. The chain links TRBV4-1 to TRBJ2-5, with D hard to call. The V end was cut by 0 bases, the J end by 1 base, with 12 bases between. The germline gives CDR1 MGHRA, CDR2 YSYEKL. There are 16 residues in the CDR3. CDR3 sequence: CASSQDYIGIQETQYL. The CDR3 DNA follows: TGCGCCAGCAGCCAAGATTATATTGGTATCCAAGAGACCCAGTACCTC.

The chain couples TRBV11-2 to TRBJ2-4; no clear D. The length of the CDR3 is 15 residues. Trimming took off 4 bases at V and 4 bases at J, with 14 bases between the two ends. Germline assignment: CDR1 SGHAT and CDR2 FQNNGV. CDR3 DNA: TGTGCCAGCAGCTCCCCCGCGCACTTGAAAAACATTCAGTACTTC. It translates to CASSSPAHLKNIQYF. The variable domain in full, with the rest retrieved from reference TRBV11-2 and TRBJ2-4, is EAGVAQSPRYKIIEKRQSVAFWCNPISGHATLYWYQQILGQGPKLLIQFQNNGVVDDSQLPKDRFSAERLKGVDSTLKIQPAKLEDSAVYLCASSSPAHLKNIQYFGAGTRLSVL.

The chain combines TRBV7-6 with TRBJ2-7; 8 nucleotides match TRBD1. The V gene end was trimmed by 5 bases and the J gene end by 2 bases; junction bases not matched to a gene: 8. This CDR3 contains 15 residues. Looked up from germline, CDR1 is SGHVS and CDR2 is FNYEAQ. The CDR3 region has the DNA TGTGCCAGCAGCCAGGGGGCCCCACCGGCCTACGAGCAGTACTTC. Translated, it gives CASSQGAPPAYEQYF.

This clonotype was seen at least ten times. The rearrangement links TRBV7-9 to TRBJ2-2; 8 bases align to TRBD1. CDR1 is SEHNR and CDR2 is FQNEAQ in the germline V gene (reference sequence). Losses at the gene ends were 4 bases for V and 6 bases for J; bases not matched to a gene: 7. The length of the CDR3 is 15 residues. The CDR3 DNA reads as TGTGCCAGCAGCTCAACGACAGGGGTATCCGGGGAGCTGTTTTTT. This translates into CASSSTTGVSGELFF.

The rearrangement links TRBV6-1 to TRBJ1-2, with D possibly matching TRBD1 (5 bases). The CDR3 runs 11 residues. The V end was cut by 6 bases, the J end by 8 bases, with 10 bases between. Germline values: CDR1 MNHNS, CDR2 SASEGT. CDR3 residues: CASRRGGGYTF. CDR3 in DNA: TGTGCCAGCAGGAGGGGAGGCGGCTACACCTTC.

The V call is TRBV12-3 or TRBV12-4, the J call TRBJ2-7; D unresolved. Between the trimmed V and J ends, which lost 4 bases and 3 bases, there was a span of 10 bases. The CDR3 sequence is 13 residues long. DNA for the CDR3: TGTGCCAGCAGTTCCCAGACTCTCTACGAGCAGTACTTC. This translates into CASSSQTLYEQYF.

The rearrangement links TRBV11-2 to TRBJ2-7; TRBD2 aligns across 13 bases. This CDR3 has 18 residues. Trimming cost V 4 bases and J 7 bases; bases outside gene matches: 16. The germline V gene encodes CDR1 SGHAT and CDR2 FQNNGV. In DNA, the CDR3 is TGTGCCAGCAGCTCTGGACTAGCGGGGGCCCCCCGAAGTTGGGAGCAGTACTTC. Protein sequence: CASSSGLAGAPRSWEQYF.

V and J are TRBV9 and TRBJ2-7; a weak D match, TRBD1 (6 bases). The CDR3 loop spans 14 amino acids. The V and J ends lost 1 base and 5 bases respectively, with 13 bases between them. The germline V gene has CDR1 SGDLS and CDR2 YYNGEE. The CDR3 loop reads CASSVRGGTDEQYF. CDR3 in DNA: TGTGCCAGCAGCGTACGTGGGGGCACGGACGAGCAGTACTTC.

This clonotype was seen only a few times. The genes are TRBV12-3 or TRBV12-4 and TRBJ2-1; D remains unclear. The CDR3 runs 12 residues. Trimming took off 6 bases at V and 6 bases at J, with 9 bases between the two ends. The CDR3 DNA sequence: TGTGCCAGCAGCCAAGACGCCAATGAGCAGTTCTTC. Translated: CASSQDANEQFF.

At least ten counts were recorded for this clonotype. This sequence joins TRBV5-1 and TRBJ2-7, with 10 positions matching TRBD1. Trimming at V came to 4 bases and at J to 3 bases, leaving 7 bases not matched to a gene. The CDR3 runs to 15 residues. In germline, CDR1 is SGHRS, CDR2 YFSETQ. This CDR3 is CASSQDRGPYYEQYF. CDR3 sequence (DNA): TGCGCCAGCAGCCAAGACAGGGGGCCTTACTACGAGCAGTACTTC.

The rearrangement links TRBV10-3 to TRBJ1-2; 7 positions match TRBD1. The CDR3 loop spans 16 amino acids. V lost 2 bases, J lost 4 bases, and 10 bases stayed unmatched. Germline values: CDR1 ENHRY, CDR2 SYGVKD. CDR3 region: CAISEPSDRQAYGYTF. CDR3 nucleotide sequence: TGTGCCATCAGTGAGCCGTCGGACAGGCAGGCCTATGGCTACACCTTC.

The chain combines TRBV20-1 with TRBJ1-2, with TRBD1 matching over 7 bases. V was pared by 0 bases and J by 4 bases, with 8 bases of the junction left unmatched. The CDR3 is 15 residues long. Germline V CDR1 and CDR2: DFQATT, SNEGSKA (reference sequence). In nucleotides, the CDR3 is TGCAGTGCTAGAGATCCAGGGCACAGGGGCTATGGCTACACCTTC. This sequence encodes CSARDPGHRGYGYTF.

The chain is built from TRBV11-2 and TRBJ1-6; D is undetermined. Trimming removed 5 bases from V and 11 bases from J, with 16 bases in between. The CDR3 loop spans 14 amino acids. The germline gives CDR1 SGHAT, CDR2 FQNNGV. CDR3 in DNA: TGTGCCAGCAGCCTCGGAACACGGGGAACACCCCTCCACTTT. Its protein product is CASSLGTRGTPLHF.